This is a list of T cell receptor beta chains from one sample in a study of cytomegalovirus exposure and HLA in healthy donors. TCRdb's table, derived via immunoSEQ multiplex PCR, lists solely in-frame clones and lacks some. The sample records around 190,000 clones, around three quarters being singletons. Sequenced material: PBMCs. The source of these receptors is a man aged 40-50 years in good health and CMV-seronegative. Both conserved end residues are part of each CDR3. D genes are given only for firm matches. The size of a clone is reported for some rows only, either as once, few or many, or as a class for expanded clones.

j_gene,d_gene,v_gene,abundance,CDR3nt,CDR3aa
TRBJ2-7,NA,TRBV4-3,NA,TGCGCCAGCAGCCAATTTCCCCTTTACGAGCAGTACTTC,CASSQFPLYEQYF
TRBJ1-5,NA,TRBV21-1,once,TGTGCCAGCAGCGCAGGGCAGGGTGACAATCAGCCCCAGCATTTT,CASSAGQGDNQPQHF
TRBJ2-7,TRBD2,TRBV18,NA,TGTGCCAGCTCACCGACTAGCGGGAGAAACAACGAGCAGTACTTC,CASSPTSGRNNEQYF
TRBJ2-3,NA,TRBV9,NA,TGTGCCAGCAGCGTTTCTTTAACGAGGGTGTCCACAGATACGCAGTATTTT,CASSVSLTRVSTDTQYF
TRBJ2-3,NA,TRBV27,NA,TGTGCCAGCAGTTTAGGGCAGGGGCAGTATTTT,CASSLGQGQYF
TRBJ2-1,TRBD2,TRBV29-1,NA,TGCAGCGTTGTTCTAGCGGAGAGTTCCTACAATGAGCAGTTCTTC,CSVVLAESSYNEQFF
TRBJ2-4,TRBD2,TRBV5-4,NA,TGTGCCAGCAGCTTGTCTAGCGGGAGGGCCCTAAACATTCAGTACTTC,CASSLSSGRALNIQYF
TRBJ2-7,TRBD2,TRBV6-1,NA,TGTGCCAGCAGCCCTCCTGATAGCGGGAGTCGCGAGCAGTACTTC,CASSPPDSGSREQYF
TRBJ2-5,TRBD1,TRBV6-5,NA,TGTGCCAGCAGTCCAATCGACAGGGCAGTAGAGACCCAGTACTTC,CASSPIDRAVETQYF
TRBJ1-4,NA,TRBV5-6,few,TGTGCCAGCAGTTCTCGGGGTCATAATGAAAAACTGTTTTTT,CASSSRGHNEKLFF
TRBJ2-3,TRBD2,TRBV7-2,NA,TGTGCCAGCAGCTCCGGGGGGAGCACAGATACGCAGTATTTT,CASSSGGSTDTQYF
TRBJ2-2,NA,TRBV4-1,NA,TGCGCCAGCAGCCAAAATTCCGGGGCGAACACCGGGGAGCTGTTTTTT,CASSQNSGANTGELFF
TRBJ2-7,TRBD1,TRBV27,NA,TGTGCCAGCAGTTATAGACAGGGAGTACGGGAGCAGTACTTC,CASSYRQGVREQYF
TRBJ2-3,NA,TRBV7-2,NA,TGTGCCAGCAGCACCGGGGGAGGAGATACGCAGTATTTT,CASSTGGGDTQYF
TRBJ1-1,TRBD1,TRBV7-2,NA,TGTGCCAGCAGCTTGGGCCCACGGGACAGGGTAGCTTTCTTT,CASSLGPRDRVAFF
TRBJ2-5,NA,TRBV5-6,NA,TGTGCCAGCAGCTTGGCGGAGACCCAGTACTTC,CASSLAETQYF
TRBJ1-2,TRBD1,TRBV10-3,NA,TGTGCCATCAGTGCGACAGGGGAAAACTATGGCTACACCTTC,CAISATGENYGYTF
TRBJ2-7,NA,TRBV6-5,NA,TGTGCCAGCAGTTACGGGCGGCAGGGCGCTTTAAGGGAGCAGTACTTC,CASSYGRQGALREQYF
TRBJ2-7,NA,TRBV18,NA,TGTGCCAGCTCACTCACGGCGGAGGGTACCTACGAGCAGTACTTC,CASSLTAEGTYEQYF
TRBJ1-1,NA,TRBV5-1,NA,TGCGCCAGCAGCCAGGGCGGGGGAGGCACTGAAGCTTTCTTT,CASSQGGGGTEAFF
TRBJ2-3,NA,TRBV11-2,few,TGTGCCAGCAGCTTTGGAGGGAGGAGAACAGATACGCAGTATTTT,CASSFGGRRTDTQYF
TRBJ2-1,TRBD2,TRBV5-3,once,TGTGCCAGAAGCTTGGGACTAGCGGGGGACGGGTACAATGAGCAGTTCTTC,CARSLGLAGDGYNEQFF
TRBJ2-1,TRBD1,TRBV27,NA,TGTGCCAGCAGTTTCCAGGGGGACAATGAGCAGTTCTTC,CASSFQGDNEQFF
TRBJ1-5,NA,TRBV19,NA,TGTGCCAGTAGTACCCGACGGGATCAGCCCCAGCATTTT,CASSTRRDQPQHF
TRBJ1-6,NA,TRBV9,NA,TGTGCCAGCAGCGGGCCCACGTCGGGATCACCCCTCCACTTT,CASSGPTSGSPLHF
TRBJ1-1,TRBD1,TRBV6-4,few,TGTGCCAGCAGGGAGGACAGGGGTAACACTGAAGCTTTCTTT,CASREDRGNTEAFF
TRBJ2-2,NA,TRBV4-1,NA,TGCGCCAGCAGCCAAGATCGGGTCACCGGGGAGCTGTTTTTT,CASSQDRVTGELFF
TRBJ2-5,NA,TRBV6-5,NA,TGTGCCAGCAGTGAAATAAGACAGCAAGAGACCCAGTACTTC,CASSEIRQQETQYF
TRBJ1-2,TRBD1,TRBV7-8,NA,TGTGCCAGCAGCTTAGTCGGACAGGGTCGGTATGGCTACACCTTC,CASSLVGQGRYGYTF
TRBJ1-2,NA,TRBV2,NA,TGTGCCAGCAGTGAAACAGATTTACCCTTCCCTCTTTTC,CASSETDLPFPLF
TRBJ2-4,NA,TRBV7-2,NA,TGTGCCAGCAGCTTAGTGTCGGAAGGCCGGGACATTCAGTACTTC,CASSLVSEGRDIQYF
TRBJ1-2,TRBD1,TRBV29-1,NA,TGCAGCGTTGAATACAGGGGGGGTGGCTACACCTTC,CSVEYRGGGYTF
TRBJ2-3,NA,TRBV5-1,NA,TGCGCCAGCAGCTTGCTAGCGCGCACAGATACGCAGTATTTT,CASSLLARTDTQYF
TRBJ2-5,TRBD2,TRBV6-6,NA,TGTGCCAGCAGTTACCCGAGCGGGGGAAAAGAGACCCAGTACTTC,CASSYPSGGKETQYF
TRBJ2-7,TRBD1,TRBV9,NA,TGTGCCAGCAGCGGTCAGGGGGTACCCGGGTACGAGCAGTACTTC,CASSGQGVPGYEQYF
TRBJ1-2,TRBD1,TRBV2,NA,TGTGCCAGCGGAGAACCCAGGGGACAGAACTATGGCTACACCTTC,CASGEPRGQNYGYTF
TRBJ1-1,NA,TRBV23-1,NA,TGCGCCAGCAGTCGGGACACCGGGGTTACTGAAGCTTTCTTT,CASSRDTGVTEAFF